Listed below are T cell receptor beta chains from one sample, sequenced in a study of T cells in tuberculosis. Clones were sequenced by immunoSEQ multiplex PCR, and TCRdb holds only the in-frame ones, with some missing. Of nearly 35,000 clones listed, 90% to 95% were seen once; the top ten hold around 2.2%. Sequencing was performed on PBMCs. All receptors come from a donor aged 10-29 years with latent tuberculosis or without tuberculosis infection. Each CDR3 is given with its conserved first and last residue. The order of the fields is CDR3 length, J gene, D gene, V gene, clone size, CDR3 DNA, CDR3 protein. The D gene is left open where the match is weak. Where a row states a size, it is once, few, many or the class of an expanded clone; other rows omit it.

cdr3_length: 15; j_call: TRBJ1-5; d_call: NA; v_call: TRBV11-3; clone_size: NA; cdr3_nt: TGTGCCAGCAAACCGGGGATCGTGGGTAATCAGCCCCAGCATTTT; cdr3_aa: CASKPGIVGNQPQHF
cdr3_length: 17; j_call: TRBJ2-1; d_call: TRBD2; v_call: TRBV6-1; clone_size: NA; cdr3_nt: TGTGCCAGCAGTGTCCGGGGGTTAGCGGGACAAAACAATGAGCAGTTCTTC; cdr3_aa: CASSVRGLAGQNNEQFF
cdr3_length: 15; j_call: TRBJ2-1; d_call: TRBD2; v_call: TRBV7-7; clone_size: NA; cdr3_nt: TGTGCCAGCAGCGCCGCTAGCGGGAGGGCGAATGAGCAGTTCTTC; cdr3_aa: CASSAASGRANEQFF
cdr3_length: 17; j_call: TRBJ1-1; d_call: TRBD1; v_call: TRBV7-9; clone_size: NA; cdr3_nt: TGTGCCAGCAGCTTAGTGGGCATCTCCCGGGACAGTCAGGAGGCTTTCTTT; cdr3_aa: CASSLVGISRDSQEAFF
cdr3_length: 17; j_call: TRBJ2-1; d_call: TRBD2; v_call: TRBV19; clone_size: NA; cdr3_nt: TGTGCCAGTAGTATCACTAGCGGGGGGGATTCCTACAATGAGCAGTTCTTC; cdr3_aa: CASSITSGGDSYNEQFF
cdr3_length: 15; j_call: TRBJ2-1; d_call: TRBD1; v_call: TRBV29-1; clone_size: NA; cdr3_nt: TGCAGCGTTGAGACCGGACAGGACGTCTACAATGAGCAGTTCTTC; cdr3_aa: CSVETGQDVYNEQFF
cdr3_length: 14; j_call: TRBJ2-7; d_call: TRBD2; v_call: TRBV7-8; clone_size: NA; cdr3_nt: TGTGCCAGCAGCCGCGGGAGGGCCCTTGAAGAGCAGTACTTC; cdr3_aa: CASSRGRALEEQYF
cdr3_length: 12; j_call: TRBJ1-2; d_call: NA; v_call: TRBV14; clone_size: NA; cdr3_nt: TGTGCCAGCAGCACGGACACAAGAGGCTACACCTTC; cdr3_aa: CASSTDTRGYTF
cdr3_length: 13; j_call: TRBJ1-1; d_call: TRBD1; v_call: TRBV9; clone_size: NA; cdr3_nt: TGTGCCAGCAGCCCCTACAGGGGGTCTGAAGCTTTCTTT; cdr3_aa: CASSPYRGSEAFF
cdr3_length: 14; j_call: TRBJ2-5; d_call: TRBD2; v_call: TRBV5-4; clone_size: NA; cdr3_nt: TGTGCCAGCAGCTTGACTAGCGGGAAAGAGACCCAGTACTTC; cdr3_aa: CASSLTSGKETQYF
cdr3_length: 14; j_call: TRBJ2-7; d_call: TRBD2; v_call: TRBV28; clone_size: NA; cdr3_nt: TGTGCCAGCAACTTAGCGGGGGGAGTAACCGAGCAGTACTTC; cdr3_aa: CASNLAGGVTEQYF
cdr3_length: 12; j_call: TRBJ2-7; d_call: TRBD1; v_call: TRBV28; clone_size: NA; cdr3_nt: TGTGCCAGCGGGACAGGAGAATACGAGCAGTACTTC; cdr3_aa: CASGTGEYEQYF
cdr3_length: 15; j_call: TRBJ2-5; d_call: NA; v_call: TRBV4-3; clone_size: NA; cdr3_nt: TGCGCCAGCAGCTCCGACGGAGGCCCGGGGAGGACCCAGTACTTC; cdr3_aa: CASSSDGGPGRTQYF
cdr3_length: 12; j_call: TRBJ1-2; d_call: TRBD1; v_call: TRBV27; clone_size: NA; cdr3_nt: TGTGCCAGCAGAACAGGGGGCTATGGCTACACCTTC; cdr3_aa: CASRTGGYGYTF
cdr3_length: 13; j_call: TRBJ2-1; d_call: TRBD2; v_call: TRBV5-1; clone_size: NA; cdr3_nt: TGCGCCAGCAGCCGGGACTACTACAATGAGCAGTTCTTC; cdr3_aa: CASSRDYYNEQFF
cdr3_length: 15; j_call: TRBJ2-1; d_call: TRBD1; v_call: TRBV7-2; clone_size: NA; cdr3_nt: TGTGCCAGCAGCTTAGCTTACAGGACAGGGAATGAGCAGTTCTTC; cdr3_aa: CASSLAYRTGNEQFF
cdr3_length: 16; j_call: TRBJ1-5; d_call: NA; v_call: TRBV28; clone_size: NA; cdr3_nt: TGTGCCAGCAGCCTAATCACCGGGACATTCCTTCAGCCCCAGCATTTT; cdr3_aa: CASSLITGTFLQPQHF
cdr3_length: 12; j_call: TRBJ1-5; d_call: NA; v_call: TRBV19; clone_size: once; cdr3_nt: TGTGCCAGTAGCAGGGGTAATCAGCCCCAGCATTTT; cdr3_aa: CASSRGNQPQHF
cdr3_length: 14; j_call: TRBJ2-1; d_call: TRBD1; v_call: TRBV5-1; clone_size: NA; cdr3_nt: TGCGCCAGCAGCTTGGGACAGGGCTTAAATGAGCAGTTCTTC; cdr3_aa: CASSLGQGLNEQFF
cdr3_length: 13; j_call: TRBJ2-3; d_call: TRBD1; v_call: TRBV5-6; clone_size: NA; cdr3_nt: TGTGCCAGCAGGCGGACAGGGGGTGATACGCAGTATTTT; cdr3_aa: CASRRTGGDTQYF
cdr3_length: 18; j_call: TRBJ1-2; d_call: NA; v_call: TRBV4-3; clone_size: once; cdr3_nt: TGCGCCAGCAGCCAAGTAACACCACAGGGAAAGGGAAGGTATGGCTACACCTTC; cdr3_aa: CASSQVTPQGKGRYGYTF
cdr3_length: 16; j_call: TRBJ2-2; d_call: TRBD2; v_call: TRBV10-2; clone_size: NA; cdr3_nt: TGCGCCAGCAAATCGCGGGGGGCCTTTGTCACCGGGGAGCTGTTTTTT; cdr3_aa: CASKSRGAFVTGELFF
cdr3_length: 11; j_call: TRBJ2-7; d_call: NA; v_call: TRBV28; clone_size: NA; cdr3_nt: TGTGCCACCTCCCGGCGGTACGAGCAGTACTTC; cdr3_aa: CATSRRYEQYF
cdr3_length: 15; j_call: TRBJ1-1; d_call: NA; v_call: TRBV18; clone_size: NA; cdr3_nt: TGTGCCAGCTCACCCTGGACAGCCCAGAACACTGAAGCTTTCTTT; cdr3_aa: CASSPWTAQNTEAFF
cdr3_length: 14; j_call: TRBJ2-7; d_call: NA; v_call: TRBV11-3; clone_size: NA; cdr3_nt: TGTGCCAGCAGCTCCGGAGGGGGCGTAGGCGAGCAGTACTTC; cdr3_aa: CASSSGGGVGEQYF
cdr3_length: 13; j_call: TRBJ2-3; d_call: NA; v_call: TRBV9; clone_size: once; cdr3_nt: TGTGCCAGCAGCAAGGACAACACAGATACGCAGTATTTT; cdr3_aa: CASSKDNTDTQYF
cdr3_length: 15; j_call: TRBJ2-7; d_call: NA; v_call: TRBV5-1; clone_size: NA; cdr3_nt: TGCGCCAGCAGCTTCGTTGGCGGGGAGGAGTCGGGACAGTACTTC; cdr3_aa: CASSFVGGEESGQYF
cdr3_length: 15; j_call: TRBJ2-1; d_call: TRBD2; v_call: TRBV2; clone_size: NA; cdr3_nt: TGTGCCAGCAGCCGGACTAGCGGGTCCTACAATGAGCAGTTCTTC; cdr3_aa: CASSRTSGSYNEQFF
cdr3_length: 17; j_call: TRBJ1-4; d_call: NA; v_call: TRBV7-8; clone_size: NA; cdr3_nt: TGTGCCAGCAGCTTAGGGCTACAGGGTAGATGGGGTGAAAAACTGTTTTTT; cdr3_aa: CASSLGLQGRWGEKLFF
cdr3_length: 15; j_call: TRBJ2-1; d_call: NA; v_call: TRBV9; clone_size: NA; cdr3_nt: TGTGCCAGCAGCGTAAACGGGGAGTTTGGGGATGAGCAGTTCTTC; cdr3_aa: CASSVNGEFGDEQFF
cdr3_length: 15; j_call: TRBJ2-6; d_call: TRBD1; v_call: TRBV2; clone_size: NA; cdr3_nt: TGTGCCAGCCGGGACAGGGTCTCTGGGGCCAACGTCCTGACTTTC; cdr3_aa: CASRDRVSGANVLTF
cdr3_length: 13; j_call: TRBJ1-5; d_call: NA; v_call: TRBV4-1; clone_size: NA; cdr3_nt: TGCGCCAGCAGCCAAGATAGATACCAGCCCCAGCATTTT; cdr3_aa: CASSQDRYQPQHF
cdr3_length: 15; j_call: TRBJ2-3; d_call: TRBD2; v_call: TRBV4-3; clone_size: NA; cdr3_nt: TGCGCCAGCAGCCAAGTGGGGGGGAGCACAGATACGCAGTATTTT; cdr3_aa: CASSQVGGSTDTQYF
cdr3_length: 16; j_call: TRBJ2-5; d_call: NA; v_call: TRBV7-6; clone_size: NA; cdr3_nt: TGTGCCAGCAGCTTGGTAGGGGCCACCCCAGAAGAGACCCAGTACTTC; cdr3_aa: CASSLVGATPEETQYF
cdr3_length: 13; j_call: TRBJ1-4; d_call: NA; v_call: TRBV2; clone_size: NA; cdr3_nt: TGTGCCAGCAATAGGGGAGGACGAGAAAAACTGTTTTTT; cdr3_aa: CASNRGGREKLFF
cdr3_length: 12; j_call: TRBJ1-1; d_call: NA; v_call: TRBV5-5; clone_size: NA; cdr3_nt: TGTGCCAGCAGCTTAACTCGCACTGAAGCTTTCTTT; cdr3_aa: CASSLTRTEAFF
cdr3_length: 13; j_call: TRBJ2-3; d_call: NA; v_call: TRBV19; clone_size: NA; cdr3_nt: TGTGCCAGTAGTCCTATGAGAACAGATACGCAGTATTTT; cdr3_aa: CASSPMRTDTQYF
cdr3_length: 15; j_call: TRBJ2-5; d_call: NA; v_call: TRBV6-5; clone_size: NA; cdr3_nt: TGTGCCAGCAGTTCAATTCGGGGATCGTCGGAGACCCAGTACTTC; cdr3_aa: CASSSIRGSSETQYF
cdr3_length: 15; j_call: TRBJ2-2; d_call: NA; v_call: TRBV5-4; clone_size: NA; cdr3_nt: TGTGCCAGCAGCTTGGAGGCGGGAACCACCGGGGAGCTGTTTTTT; cdr3_aa: CASSLEAGTTGELFF
cdr3_length: 19; j_call: TRBJ2-3; d_call: TRBD1; v_call: TRBV18; clone_size: NA; cdr3_nt: TGTGCCAGCTCACCCCTCAGGACAGGGGGCGAGTGGGACACAGATACGCAGTATTTT; cdr3_aa: CASSPLRTGGEWDTDTQYF
cdr3_length: 16; j_call: TRBJ2-3; d_call: TRBD2; v_call: TRBV4-3; clone_size: NA; cdr3_nt: TGCGCCAGCAGCCATTTCCTAGCGGGAGGTAGGGATACGCAGTATTTT; cdr3_aa: CASSHFLAGGRDTQYF
cdr3_length: 15; j_call: TRBJ1-6; d_call: TRBD1; v_call: TRBV9; clone_size: few; cdr3_nt: TGTGCCAGCAGCGGATCCGGGACAGGGACTTCACCCCTCCACTTT; cdr3_aa: CASSGSGTGTSPLHF
cdr3_length: 17; j_call: TRBJ2-7; d_call: TRBD2; v_call: TRBV25-1; clone_size: NA; cdr3_nt: TGTGCCAGCAGTGATCGCTCTTGGACTAGCGGGAGTGGGGTGCAGTACTTC; cdr3_aa: CASSDRSWTSGSGVQYF
cdr3_length: 14; j_call: TRBJ1-2; d_call: TRBD1; v_call: TRBV7-9; clone_size: NA; cdr3_nt: TGTGCCAGCAGCGTCGGACAGGGCGGGTATGGCTACACCTTC; cdr3_aa: CASSVGQGGYGYTF
cdr3_length: 16; j_call: TRBJ2-1; d_call: TRBD2; v_call: TRBV11-3; clone_size: once; cdr3_nt: TGTGCCAGCAGCTTAGGGACCCTCACTAGCGGGGGTCAACAGTTCTTC; cdr3_aa: CASSLGTLTSGGQQFF
cdr3_length: 17; j_call: TRBJ1-3; d_call: NA; v_call: TRBV11-2; clone_size: NA; cdr3_nt: TGTGCCAGCAGCCCCCAAGGGGGGGGGCCCACTGGAAACACCATATATTTT; cdr3_aa: CASSPQGGGPTGNTIYF
cdr3_length: 14; j_call: TRBJ1-2; d_call: NA; v_call: TRBV7-2; clone_size: NA; cdr3_nt: TGTGCCAGCAGCTTAGGTTTAGTCGACTATGGCTACACCTTC; cdr3_aa: CASSLGLVDYGYTF
cdr3_length: 15; j_call: TRBJ1-2; d_call: NA; v_call: TRBV2; clone_size: NA; cdr3_nt: TGTGCCAGCACGAAGGACAGTACGTCCGTCTATGGCTACACCTTC; cdr3_aa: CASTKDSTSVYGYTF